This record looks at one TCR beta chain sequence and its context. As processed by the authors: Amplifying reference gene primers gave estimates of nucleated cell counts. TCRdb keeps only in-frame clones here, not all; method: immunoSEQ multiplex PCR. D and trimming come from the DNA, and the V and J calls and clone size come from that table. In the table there are about 300,000 clones, about 87% of which are singletons. The data stem from a study of blood T cell repertoires in COVID-19. About the study: Researchers got acute and convalescent COVID-19 samples from the United States, Italy and Spain. PBMCs, B-cell-depleted T cells, or T cells were the source of the cDNA or gDNA that made up the material.

Germline assignment: CDR1 SGHDT and CDR2 YYEEEE. V lost 0 bases and J 4 bases, leaving 10 bases between the germline ends. The CDR3 covers 14 residues. Seattle's enrolled individuals joined amid active infection and were then monitored longitudinally. The clonotype comes from a woman aged 25 to 39 with COVID-19, enrolled during active disease. Sequenced material: peripheral blood. This rearrangement joins TRBV5-6 to TRBJ1-2, with D unresolved. CDR3 amino acids: CASSLGGFTYGYTF. Written as DNA, the CDR3 is TGTGCCAGCAGCTTGGGAGGGTTCACCTATGGCTACACCTTC.